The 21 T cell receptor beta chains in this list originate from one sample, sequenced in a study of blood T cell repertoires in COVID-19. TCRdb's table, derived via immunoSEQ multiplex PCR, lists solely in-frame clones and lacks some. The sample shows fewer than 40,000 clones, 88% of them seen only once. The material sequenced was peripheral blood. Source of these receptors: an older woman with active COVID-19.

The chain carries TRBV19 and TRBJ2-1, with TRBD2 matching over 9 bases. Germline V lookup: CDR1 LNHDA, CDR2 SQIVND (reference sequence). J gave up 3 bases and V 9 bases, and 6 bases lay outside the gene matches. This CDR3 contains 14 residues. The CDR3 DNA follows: TGTGCCAGCCTTAGCGGGGGACACTACAATGAGCAGTTCTTC. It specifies CASLSGGHYNEQFF.

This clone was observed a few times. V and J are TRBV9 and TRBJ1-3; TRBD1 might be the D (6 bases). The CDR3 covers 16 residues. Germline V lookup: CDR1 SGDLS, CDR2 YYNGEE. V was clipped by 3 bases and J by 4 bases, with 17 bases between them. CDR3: CASSAEGGKYGNTIYF. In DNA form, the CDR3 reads TGTGCCAGCAGCGCCGAGGGGGGGAAGTACGGAAACACCATATATTTT. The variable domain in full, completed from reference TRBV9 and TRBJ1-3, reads DSGVTQTPKHLITATGQRVTLRCSPRSGDLSVYWYQQSLDQGLQFLIQYYNGEERAKGNILERFSAQQFPDLHSELNLSSLELGDSALYFCASSAEGGKYGNTIYFGEGSWLTVV.

The CDR3 region is CASSSSRGTGNYEQYF. CDR3 coding DNA: TGTGCCAGCAGCTCTTCCCGAGGGACAGGGAATTACGAGCAGTACTTC. This chain joins TRBV7-9 and TRBJ2-7, with 9 bases identical to TRBD1. CDR3 length: 16 amino acids. Germline lookup yields CDR1 SEHNR and CDR2 FQNEAQ (reference sequence). Trimming at V came to 4 bases and at J to 4 bases, leaving 11 bases not matched to a gene.

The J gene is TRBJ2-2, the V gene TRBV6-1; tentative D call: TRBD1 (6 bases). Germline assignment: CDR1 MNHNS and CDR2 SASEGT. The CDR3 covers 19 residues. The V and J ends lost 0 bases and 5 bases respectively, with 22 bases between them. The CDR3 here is CASSEARFGRGGRTGELFF. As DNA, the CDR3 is TGTGCCAGCAGTGAAGCACGCTTTGGGCGAGGGGGAAGGACCGGGGAGCTGTTTTTT.

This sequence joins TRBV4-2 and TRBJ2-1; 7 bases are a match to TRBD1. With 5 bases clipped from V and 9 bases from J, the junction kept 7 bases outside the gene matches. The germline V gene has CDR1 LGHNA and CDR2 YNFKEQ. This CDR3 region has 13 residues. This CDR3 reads CASSLEGGSEQFF. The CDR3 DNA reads TGTGCCAGCAGCTTGGAAGGGGGCAGTGAGCAGTTCTTC.

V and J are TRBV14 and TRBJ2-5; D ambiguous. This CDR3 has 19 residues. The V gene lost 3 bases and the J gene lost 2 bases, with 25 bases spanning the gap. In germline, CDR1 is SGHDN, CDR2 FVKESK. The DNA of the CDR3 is TGTGCCAGCAGCCATTCGATTGGGCAGCCCCATGTTTTACAAGAGACCCAGTACTTC. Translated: CASSHSIGQPHVLQETQYF.

This CDR3 reads CASSYRMTGGYTF. The DNA for the CDR3 is TGTGCCAGCAGTTACCGGATGACAGGTGGCTACACCTTC. The chain is built from TRBV6-2 or TRBV6-3 and TRBJ1-2; possibly TRBD1 for D (6 bases). Germline loops: CDR1 MNHEY, CDR2 SVGEGT. The V gene lost 2 bases and the J gene lost 7 bases, with 11 bases spanning the gap. This CDR3 has 13 amino acids.

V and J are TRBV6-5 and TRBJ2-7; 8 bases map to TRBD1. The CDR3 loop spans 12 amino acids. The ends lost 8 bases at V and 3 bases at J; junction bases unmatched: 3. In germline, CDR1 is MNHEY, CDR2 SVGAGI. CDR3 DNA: TGTGCCAGCGTTGACAGGGGCTACGAGCAGTACTTC. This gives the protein CASVDRGYEQYF.

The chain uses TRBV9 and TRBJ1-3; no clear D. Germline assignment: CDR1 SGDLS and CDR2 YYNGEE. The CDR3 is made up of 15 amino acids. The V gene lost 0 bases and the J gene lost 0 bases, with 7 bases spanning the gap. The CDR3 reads CASSVVASSGNTIYF. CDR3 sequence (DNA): TGTGCCAGCAGCGTAGTGGCCAGCTCTGGAAACACCATATATTTT.

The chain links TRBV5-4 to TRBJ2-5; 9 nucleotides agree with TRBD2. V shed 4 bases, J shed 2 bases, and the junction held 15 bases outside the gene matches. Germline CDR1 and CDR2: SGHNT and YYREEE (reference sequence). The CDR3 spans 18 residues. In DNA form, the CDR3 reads TGTGCCAGCAGCCCCTCGCGCGGTGGGGCGGGGGGGCAAGAGACCCAGTACTTC. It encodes CASSPSRGGAGGQETQYF.

In DNA, the CDR3 is TGTGCCAGCTCACCACCGGGGACAGGGCTCAACGAGCAGTACTTC. It encodes CASSPPGTGLNEQYF. The chain has TRBV18 and TRBJ2-7, with 9 bases fitting TRBD1. The V gene end was trimmed by 0 bases and the J gene end by 5 bases; junction bases not matched to a gene: 5. Germline CDR1 reads KGHSH; CDR2 reads LQKENI. The CDR3 consists of 15 residues.

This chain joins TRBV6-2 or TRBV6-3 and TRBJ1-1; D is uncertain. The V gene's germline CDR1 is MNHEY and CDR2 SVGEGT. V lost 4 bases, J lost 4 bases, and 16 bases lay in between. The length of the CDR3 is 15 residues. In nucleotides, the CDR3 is TGTGCCAGCAGTTCCCCTTTTCTAAAGTCCACTGAAGCTTTCTTT. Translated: CASSSPFLKSTEAFF.

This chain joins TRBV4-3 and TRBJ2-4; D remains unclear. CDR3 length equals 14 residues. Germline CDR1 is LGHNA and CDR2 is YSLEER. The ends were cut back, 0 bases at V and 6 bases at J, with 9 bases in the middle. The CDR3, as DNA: TGCGCCAGCAGCCAAGATATGGGCAGAAACATTCAGTACTTC. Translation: CASSQDMGRNIQYF.

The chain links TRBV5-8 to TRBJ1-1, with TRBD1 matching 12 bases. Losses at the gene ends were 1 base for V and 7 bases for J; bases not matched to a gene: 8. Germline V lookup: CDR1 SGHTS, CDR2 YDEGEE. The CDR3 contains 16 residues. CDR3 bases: TGTGCCAGCAGCTTGTATGGGACAGGGGGCGGGGGTGAAGCTTTCTTT. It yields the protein CASSLYGTGGGGEAFF.

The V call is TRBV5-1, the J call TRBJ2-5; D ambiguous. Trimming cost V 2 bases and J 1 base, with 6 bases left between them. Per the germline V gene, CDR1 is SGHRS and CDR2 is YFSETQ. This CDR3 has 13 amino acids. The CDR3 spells CASSLNLQETQYF. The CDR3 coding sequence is TGCGCCAGCAGCTTAAATCTCCAAGAGACCCAGTACTTC.

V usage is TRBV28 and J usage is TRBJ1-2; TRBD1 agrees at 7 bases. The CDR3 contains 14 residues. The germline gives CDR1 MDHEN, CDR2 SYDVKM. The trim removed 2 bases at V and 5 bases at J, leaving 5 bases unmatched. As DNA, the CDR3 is TGTGCCAGCAGTTTAATCCAGGGGGGATATGGCTACACCTTC. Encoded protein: CASSLIQGGYGYTF.

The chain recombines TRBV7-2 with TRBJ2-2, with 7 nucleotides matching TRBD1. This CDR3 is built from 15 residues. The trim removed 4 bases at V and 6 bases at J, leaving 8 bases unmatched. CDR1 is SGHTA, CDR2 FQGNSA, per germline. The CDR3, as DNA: TGTGCCAGCAGCTCACAGGGGATGAGCTCCGGGGAGCTGTTTTTT. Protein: CASSSQGMSSGELFF.

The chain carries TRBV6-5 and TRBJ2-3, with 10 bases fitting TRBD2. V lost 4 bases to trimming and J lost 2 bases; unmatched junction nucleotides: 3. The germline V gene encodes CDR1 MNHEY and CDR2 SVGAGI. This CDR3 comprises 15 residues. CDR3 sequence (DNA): TGTGCCAGCAGTTCTAGCGGGGGCCTCACAGATACGCAGTATTTT. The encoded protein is CASSSSGGLTDTQYF.

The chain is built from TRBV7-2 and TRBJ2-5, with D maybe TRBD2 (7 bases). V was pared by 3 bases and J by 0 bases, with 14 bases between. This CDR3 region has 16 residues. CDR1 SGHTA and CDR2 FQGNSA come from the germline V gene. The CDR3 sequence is CASSLYRGAYQETQYF. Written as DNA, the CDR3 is TGTGCCAGCAGCTTGTACCGGGGGGCCTACCAAGAGACCCAGTACTTC.

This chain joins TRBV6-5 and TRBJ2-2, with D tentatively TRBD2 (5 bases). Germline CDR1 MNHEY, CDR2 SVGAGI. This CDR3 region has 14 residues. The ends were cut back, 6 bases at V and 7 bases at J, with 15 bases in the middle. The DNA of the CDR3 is TGTGCCAGCAGACGAGAGGGCGGCGGCGGGGAGCTGTTTTTT. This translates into CASRREGGGGELFF.

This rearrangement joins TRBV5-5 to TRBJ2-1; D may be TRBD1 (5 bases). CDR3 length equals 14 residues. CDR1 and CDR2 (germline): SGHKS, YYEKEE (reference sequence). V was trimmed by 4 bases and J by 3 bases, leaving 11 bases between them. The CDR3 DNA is TGTGCCAGCAGCCCGGACACAAACTACAATGAGCAGTTCTTC. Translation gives CASSPDTNYNEQFF.